The TCR beta chain described here comes from a study of shared clonotypes between healthy human individuals. A note on this clone: The same CDR3 arises from other DNA sequences in this sample as well.

The CDR3 loop spans 14 amino acids. V gave up 3 bases and J gave up 1 base; unmatched junction bases: 3. Per germline, CDR1 SGHRS and CDR2 YFSETQ. Sequencing was performed with immunoSEQ multiplex PCR; in TCRdb, only in-frame clones are kept and a portion is missing. The table lists over 850,000 clones, approximately 80% of them singletons. V gene TRBV5-1 combines with J gene TRBJ1-1, with 7 bases aligning to TRBD1. Sequenced: memory CD4+ T cells from PBMCs. Subset meaning: CD45RA-negative fraction. This sequence originates from a man between 18 and 35 years old in good health. Some clones in this sample may be carry-over from other donors' samples. DNA for the CDR3: TGCGCCAGCAGCTCAGGGGGAGGGAACACTGAAGCTTTCTTT. It translates to CASSSGGGNTEAFF.